This TCR beta chain emerged from a study of chemoradiotherapy in HPV16-positive cancers. TCRdb's table, derived via immunoSEQ multiplex PCR, lists solely in-frame clones and lacks some. The sample consists of about 12,000 clones, about 65% of them appearing once. Findings and caveats of the study: The functional HPV-specific definition rests on just a couple of HPV16-positive patients. Better recurrence-free survival went with HPV-responsive T-cell expansion in HPV16-positive patients.

CDR3 length: 14 amino acids. Trimming pared 0 bases from V and 9 bases from J, leaving 12 bases between. The germline gives CDR1 LGHNA, CDR2 YNFKEQ. This clone was counted between two and nine times. Its antigen is not known. The genes are TRBV4-2 and TRBJ2-1, with D unresolved. The sequence came from a human donor with HPV-associated anogenital cancer. This sample was taken from a patient who underwent chemoradiotherapy. The CDR3 DNA follows: TGTGCCAGCAGCCAAGATAATTTTCCCGGTGAGCAGTTCTTC. This gives the protein CASSQDNFPGEQFF.